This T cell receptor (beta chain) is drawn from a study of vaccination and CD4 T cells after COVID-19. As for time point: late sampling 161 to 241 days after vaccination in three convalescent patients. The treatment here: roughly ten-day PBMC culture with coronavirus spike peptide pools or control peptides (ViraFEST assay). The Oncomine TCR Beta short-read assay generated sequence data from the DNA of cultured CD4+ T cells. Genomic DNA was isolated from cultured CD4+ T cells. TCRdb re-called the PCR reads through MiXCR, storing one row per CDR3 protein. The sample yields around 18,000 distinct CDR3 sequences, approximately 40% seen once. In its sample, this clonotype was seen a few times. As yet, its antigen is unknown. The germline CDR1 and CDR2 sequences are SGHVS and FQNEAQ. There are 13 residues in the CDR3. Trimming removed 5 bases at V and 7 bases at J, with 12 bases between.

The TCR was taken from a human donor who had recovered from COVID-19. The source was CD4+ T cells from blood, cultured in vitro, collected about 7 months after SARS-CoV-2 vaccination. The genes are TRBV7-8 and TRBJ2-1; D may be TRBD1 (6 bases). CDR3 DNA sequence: TGTGCCAGCAGCGGTATAGGGGGAAATGAGCAGTTCTTC. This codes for CASSGIGGNEQFF.